The rows below give T cell receptor beta chains drawn from one sample of a study of regulatory T cells in long-lasting Graves disease. TCRdb reprocessed the multiplex PCR reads with MiXCR, giving one entry per CDR3 protein. The table shows 350,000 to 450,000 distinct CDR3 sequences, with 20% occurring only once. This specimen was peripheral blood mononuclear cells (PBMCs), taken when the disease was refractory, from a patient treated with antithyroid drugs. Source of these receptors: a female donor with Graves disease. Each CDR3 is given with its conserved first and last residue. Each record gives: clone size, V gene, D gene, J gene, CDR3 protein, CDR3 DNA. D genes are given only for firm matches. Clone size is stated in some rows and not others, as once, few, many or a class when expanded.

abundance: -; v_gene: TRBV5-5; d_gene: -; j_gene: TRBJ2-7; CDR3aa: CASSLAEKFSSYEQYF; CDR3nt: TGTGCCAGCAGCTTGGCCGAAAAATTCAGCTCCTACGAGCAGTACTTC
abundance: few; v_gene: TRBV29-1; d_gene: -; j_gene: TRBJ2-7; CDR3aa: CSVAGTRASYEQYF; CDR3nt: TGCAGCGTTGCCGGGACAAGGGCATCCTACGAGCAGTACTTC
abundance: few; v_gene: TRBV5-1; d_gene: -; j_gene: TRBJ1-1; CDR3aa: CASRPIGLTNTEAFF; CDR3nt: TGCGCCAGCAGACCTATCGGACTGACGAACACTGAAGCTTTCTTT
abundance: -; v_gene: TRBV14; d_gene: TRBD1; j_gene: TRBJ1-6; CDR3aa: CASSPGQTNNSPLHF; CDR3nt: TGTGCCAGCAGCCCGGGACAGACAAATAATTCACCCCTCCACTTT
abundance: -; v_gene: TRBV6-1; d_gene: TRBD1; j_gene: TRBJ1-2; CDR3aa: CASSESKGQGVNYGYTF; CDR3nt: TGTGCCAGCAGTGAATCTAAGGGACAGGGGGTTAACTATGGCTACACCTTC
abundance: few; v_gene: TRBV28; d_gene: -; j_gene: TRBJ2-1; CDR3aa: CASSSPRELGTNEQFF; CDR3nt: TGTGCCAGCAGTTCCCCCCGGGAGCTAGGGACCAATGAGCAGTTCTTC
abundance: many; v_gene: TRBV28; d_gene: -; j_gene: TRBJ1-5; CDR3aa: CASSRRGGDNQPQHF; CDR3nt: TGTGCCAGCAGTCGAAGGGGGGGGGACAATCAGCCCCAGCATTTT
abundance: many; v_gene: TRBV27; d_gene: -; j_gene: TRBJ2-5; CDR3aa: CASSLLLETQYF; CDR3nt: TGTGCCAGCAGTTTATTGTTGGAGACCCAGTACTTC
abundance: few; v_gene: TRBV2; d_gene: -; j_gene: TRBJ1-4; CDR3aa: CASSDLGDEKLLF; CDR3nt: TGTGCCAGCAGTGACCTAGGGGATGAAAAACTGCTTTTT
abundance: many; v_gene: TRBV5-1; d_gene: -; j_gene: TRBJ2-7; CDR3aa: CASSRGIYYEQYF; CDR3nt: TGCGCCAGCAGCAGGGGAATTTACTACGAGCAGTACTTC
abundance: -; v_gene: TRBV9; d_gene: -; j_gene: TRBJ2-2; CDR3aa: CASSVTQGSNTGELFF; CDR3nt: TGTGCCAGCAGCGTAACCCAGGGGTCTAACACCGGGGAGCTGTTTTTT
abundance: -; v_gene: TRBV19; d_gene: TRBD2; j_gene: TRBJ2-7; CDR3aa: CASSSVSGKGGGEQYF; CDR3nt: TGTGCCAGTAGTAGCGTTAGCGGGAAGGGGGGGGGCGAGCAGTACTTC
abundance: few; v_gene: TRBV28; d_gene: TRBD1; j_gene: TRBJ1-5; CDR3aa: CASSPPDRLPQGPQHF; CDR3nt: TGTGCCAGCAGTCCCCCGGACAGGCTCCCGCAGGGGCCCCAGCATTTT
abundance: few; v_gene: TRBV15; d_gene: TRBD1; j_gene: TRBJ2-4; CDR3aa: CATSSPRQGSAKNIQYF; CDR3nt: TGTGCCACCAGCTCCCCCCGACAGGGCTCGGCCAAAAACATTCAGTACTTC
abundance: many; v_gene: TRBV7-9; d_gene: -; j_gene: TRBJ2-7; CDR3aa: CASSFAGRVEQYF; CDR3nt: TGTGCCAGCAGCTTTGCGGGAAGGGTTGAGCAGTACTTC
abundance: many; v_gene: TRBV6-1; d_gene: TRBD1; j_gene: TRBJ1-1; CDR3aa: CASTVTGGYTEAFF; CDR3nt: TGTGCCAGCACAGTGACAGGGGGCTACACTGAAGCTTTCTTT
abundance: -; v_gene: TRBV7-9; d_gene: -; j_gene: TRBJ2-7; CDR3aa: CASSLALVDEQYF; CDR3nt: TGTGCCAGCAGCTTAGCGTTGGTAGACGAGCAGTACTTC
abundance: few; v_gene: TRBV7-9; d_gene: TRBD1; j_gene: TRBJ2-5; CDR3aa: CASSFSGQGVPRETQYF; CDR3nt: TGTGCCAGCAGCTTTTCCGGACAGGGGGTACCCAGGGAGACCCAGTACTTC
abundance: -; v_gene: TRBV10-3; d_gene: -; j_gene: TRBJ2-2; CDR3aa: CAISESATEGNAGELFF; CDR3nt: TGTGCCATCAGTGAGTCCGCGACGGAGGGTAACGCCGGGGAGCTGTTTTTT
abundance: -; v_gene: TRBV5-1; d_gene: -; j_gene: TRBJ2-3; CDR3aa: CASSLVSRTDTQYF; CDR3nt: TGCGCCAGCAGCTTGGTGTCGAGAACAGATACGCAGTATTTT
abundance: few; v_gene: TRBV7-2; d_gene: TRBD2; j_gene: TRBJ2-2; CDR3aa: CASSSRLAGAGELFF; CDR3nt: TGTGCCAGCAGCTCCAGACTAGCGGGAGCCGGGGAGCTGTTTTTT
abundance: many; v_gene: TRBV3-1; d_gene: -; j_gene: TRBJ2-5; CDR3aa: CASSQDRGETTQYF; CDR3nt: TGTGCCAGCAGCCAAGACAGGGGAGAAACGACCCAGTACTTC
abundance: many; v_gene: TRBV28; d_gene: -; j_gene: TRBJ1-1; CDR3aa: CASSSRGTIDPEAFF; CDR3nt: TGTGCCAGCAGTTCCAGGGGAACGATAGACCCTGAAGCTTTCTTT
abundance: -; v_gene: TRBV20-1; d_gene: -; j_gene: TRBJ2-7; CDR3aa: CSARDPRSEQYF; CDR3nt: TGCAGTGCTAGAGATCCCCGATCCGAGCAGTACTTC
abundance: few; v_gene: TRBV6-2/TRBV6-3; d_gene: TRBD2; j_gene: TRBJ2-7; CDR3aa: CASSYSQFGLAGTYEQYF; CDR3nt: TGTGCCAGCAGTTATTCACAATTCGGACTAGCGGGGACCTACGAGCAGTACTTC
abundance: many; v_gene: TRBV6-1; d_gene: -; j_gene: TRBJ1-5; CDR3aa: CASTPGNNQPQHF; CDR3nt: TGTGCCAGCACTCCGGGGAACAATCAGCCCCAGCATTTT
abundance: -; v_gene: TRBV27; d_gene: TRBD1; j_gene: TRBJ2-7; CDR3aa: CASSARGLPYEQYF; CDR3nt: TGTGCCAGCAGCGCGAGGGGGCTGCCCTACGAGCAGTACTTC
abundance: -; v_gene: TRBV24-1; d_gene: -; j_gene: TRBJ2-7; CDR3aa: CATRGDSSEQYF; CDR3nt: TGTGCCACCAGGGGAGACAGTAGCGAGCAGTACTTC
abundance: -; v_gene: TRBV27; d_gene: -; j_gene: TRBJ2-4; CDR3aa: CASSPPAKNIQYF; CDR3nt: TGTGCCAGCAGTCCCCCCGCCAAAAACATTCAGTACTTC
abundance: many; v_gene: TRBV28; d_gene: -; j_gene: TRBJ2-7; CDR3aa: CASSLSRGRLGEQYF; CDR3nt: TGTGCCAGCAGTTTAAGTCGGGGAAGGCTGGGCGAGCAGTACTTC
abundance: many; v_gene: TRBV6-2/TRBV6-3; d_gene: TRBD2; j_gene: TRBJ2-7; CDR3aa: CASSLGLAGLPPSYEQYF; CDR3nt: TGTGCCAGCAGCCTTGGACTAGCGGGCCTCCCACCGTCCTACGAGCAGTACTTC
abundance: many; v_gene: TRBV6-1; d_gene: -; j_gene: TRBJ1-2; CDR3aa: CASSGQSNYGYTF; CDR3nt: TGTGCCAGCAGTGGACAGAGTAACTATGGCTACACCTTC
abundance: few; v_gene: TRBV20-1; d_gene: -; j_gene: TRBJ1-2; CDR3aa: CSAAGREGYTF; CDR3nt: TGCAGTGCTGCGGGAAGGGAGGGCTACACCTTC
abundance: few; v_gene: TRBV6-4; d_gene: -; j_gene: TRBJ1-6; CDR3aa: CASSDSWGSPLHF; CDR3nt: TGTGCCAGCAGTGACTCGTGGGGATCACCCCTCCACTTT
abundance: -; v_gene: TRBV4-3; d_gene: -; j_gene: TRBJ2-7; CDR3aa: CASSQDPRTEQYF; CDR3nt: TGCGCCAGCAGCCAAGATCCGAGGACCGAGCAGTACTTC
abundance: few; v_gene: TRBV14; d_gene: -; j_gene: TRBJ2-5; CDR3aa: CASGRGHRETQYF; CDR3nt: TGTGCCAGCGGACGGGGGCACCGGGAGACCCAGTACTTC
abundance: few; v_gene: TRBV18; d_gene: -; j_gene: TRBJ2-7; CDR3aa: CASSLRPVPYEQYF; CDR3nt: TGTGCCAGCTCACTGCGGCCCGTCCCCTACGAGCAGTACTTC